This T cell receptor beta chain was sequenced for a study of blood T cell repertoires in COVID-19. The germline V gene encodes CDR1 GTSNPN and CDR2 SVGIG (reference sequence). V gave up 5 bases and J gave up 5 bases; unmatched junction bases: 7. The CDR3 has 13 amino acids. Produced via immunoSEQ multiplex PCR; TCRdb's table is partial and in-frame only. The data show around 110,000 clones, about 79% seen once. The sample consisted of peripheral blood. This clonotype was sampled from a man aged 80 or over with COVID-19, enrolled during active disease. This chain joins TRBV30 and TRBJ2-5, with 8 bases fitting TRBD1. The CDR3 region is CAWGQGLGETQYF. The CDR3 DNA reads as TGTGCCTGGGGACAGGGCTTGGGGGAGACCCAGTACTTC.